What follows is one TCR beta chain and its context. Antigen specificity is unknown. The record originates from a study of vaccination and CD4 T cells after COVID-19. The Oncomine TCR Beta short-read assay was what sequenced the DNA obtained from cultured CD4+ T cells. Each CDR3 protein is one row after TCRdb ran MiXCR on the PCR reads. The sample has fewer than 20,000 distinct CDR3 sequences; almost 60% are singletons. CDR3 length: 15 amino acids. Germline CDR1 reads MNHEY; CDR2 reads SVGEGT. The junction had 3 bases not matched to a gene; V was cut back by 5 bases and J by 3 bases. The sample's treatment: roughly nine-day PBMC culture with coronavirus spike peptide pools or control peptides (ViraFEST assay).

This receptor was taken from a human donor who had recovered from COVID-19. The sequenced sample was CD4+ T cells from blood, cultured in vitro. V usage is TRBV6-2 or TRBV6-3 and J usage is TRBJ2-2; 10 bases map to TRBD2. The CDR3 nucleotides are TGTGCCAGCAGTGGCGGACTAGCGGACACCGGGGAGCTGTTTTTT. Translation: CASSGGLADTGELFF.